This TCR beta chain was captured in a study of T-cell memory formation after mild COVID-19. Study-level background: TCR clusters were largely donor specific. Study-wide points: Confirmation was lacking for SARS-CoV-2 specificity of second-wave clones that peaked on day 37. Contracting CD4+ clones sat mainly in CM and EM; CD8+ in EMRA.

One entry per CDR3 protein, called by TCRdb with MiXCR from the 5' RACE reads. The data contain about 180,000 distinct CDR3 sequences, roughly 17% of them seen just once; the ten biggest clones take up about 1.9%. V was trimmed by 0 bases and J by 7 bases, leaving 6 bases between them. This CDR3 has 13 residues. CDR1 is ENHRY, CDR2 SYGVKD, per germline. This clonotype occurred many times. Its specificity is unknown. The source material was PBMCs or a T cell subset sorted from them (not recorded which). The TCR comes from an adult woman who had mild COVID-19 (a few samples of this study predate the infection). Cell type and time point are not known. The J gene is TRBJ2-2, the V gene TRBV10-3; D unclear. The chain's CDR3 is CAISESARGELFF. The CDR3 coding sequence is TGTGCCATCAGTGAGTCCGCCCGCGGGGAGCTGTTTTTT.